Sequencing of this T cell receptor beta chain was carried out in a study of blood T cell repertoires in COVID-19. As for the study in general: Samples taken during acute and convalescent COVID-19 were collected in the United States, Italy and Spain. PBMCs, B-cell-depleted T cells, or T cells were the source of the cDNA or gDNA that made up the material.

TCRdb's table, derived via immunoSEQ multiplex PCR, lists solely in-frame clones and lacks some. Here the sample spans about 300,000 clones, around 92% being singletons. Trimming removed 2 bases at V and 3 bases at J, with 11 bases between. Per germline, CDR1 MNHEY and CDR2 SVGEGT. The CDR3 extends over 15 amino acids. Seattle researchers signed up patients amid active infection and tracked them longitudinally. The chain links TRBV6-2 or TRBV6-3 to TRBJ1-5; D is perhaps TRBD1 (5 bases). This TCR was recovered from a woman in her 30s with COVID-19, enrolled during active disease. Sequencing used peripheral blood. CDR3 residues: CASSYRPGNNQPQHF. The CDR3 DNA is TGTGCCAGCAGTTACAGGCCAGGGAACAATCAGCCCCAGCATTTT.